This record concerns one TCR beta chain sequence. Its antigen is not identified. Profiling relied on immunoSEQ multiplex PCR, and the TCRdb table lists in-frame clones only, not all of them. The sample yields about 130,000 clones, around 90% seen once. The CDR3 runs 16 residues. Germline loops: CDR1 SNHLY, CDR2 FYNNEI. V lost 3 bases and J lost 0, with 14 bases in between. This specimen comes from a study of T cell responses to AZD1222 COVID-19 vaccine. Study outcomes and limitations: Along spike, vaccine-associated CD4 TCRs were found throughout, with dominance at 160-218 and 743-854.

The sample consisted of peripheral blood, taken on day 0 of AZD1222 vaccination. The clonotype was recovered from an adult in good health. This rearrangement joins TRBV2 to TRBJ1-1; the D is unclear. This CDR3 reads CASSESGNLMNTEAFF. The CDR3 nucleotides are TGTGCCAGCAGTGAGAGCGGGAATCTTATGAACACTGAAGCTTTCTTT.